The entry below describes one T cell receptor (beta chain). The data are from a study of T-cell reconstitution after alpha-beta-depleted transplantation in children. The CDR3 has 21 residues. CDR1 is SNHLY and CDR2 is FYNNEI in the germline V gene. The trim removed 7 bases at V and 1 base at J, leaving 28 bases unmatched. Library preparation (for TCRbeta) was performed with unique molecular identifiers. MiXCR was run by TCRdb on the PCR reads, yielding one entry per CDR3 protein. The repertoire consists of almost 400,000 distinct CDR3 sequences, with roughly 22% occurring once and the leading ten covering 3.8%.

The source material was PBMCs from the stem cell graft donor, sampled from the stem cell graft. The rearrangement uses TRBV2 and TRBJ2-7; 7 nucleotides agree with TRBD2. The sequence was obtained from a human donor who donated a stem cell graft to a child with acute myeloid leukemia. CDR3 amino acids: CASKWRDYGGSRRKASYEQYF. CDR3 coding DNA: TGTGCCAGCAAGTGGAGGGATTATGGCGGGAGTCGCCGTAAAGCTTCCTACGAGCAGTACTTC.